The sequence of this T cell receptor (beta chain) was determined in a study of cytomegalovirus exposure and HLA in healthy donors listed by TCRdb under 2017. For the wider study: In an earlier analysis of about 560 of the donors, 276 Gb of sequence data and 90 million to 130 million unique TCR beta sequences from about 179 million T cells were reported. An early release covering around 630 HLA-typed donors comprised about 310 gigabases of sequencing data and 65 million to 100 million unique TCR sequences. Rather than using new phenotypic data, the later analysis identified candidate immune exposures from TCR beta sequences and from how often those sequences occurred across donors. All discovery cohort repertoires had been generated using a single sequencing platform. A handful of DR-DQ haplotypes were handled as single units for association and clustering because linkage in the cohort was strong. Of the approximately 400 genotyped donors, 65% to 90% fell in the genetic ancestry cluster associated with self-reported Caucasian donors. The study aimed to test whether signatures of past pathogen exposure could be identified by cataloging public T cell receptors. A later genetic analysis took genome-wide SNP genotypes for 398 of the 666 donors and used that subset as a discovery cohort. To study patterns of TCR occurrence, a later analysis re-analyzed previously published TCR beta repertoires from 600 to 750 donors and added high-resolution HLA genotyping. In addition to the first cohort of 666 subjects, a separate validation cohort of 120 different subjects was used. To predict cytomegalovirus infection status, the study brought together high-throughput TCR immunosequencing, statistical association of individual TCRs with disease status, and machine learning. Across around 400 genotyped donors of the cohort, an average of approximately 220,000 unique TCR beta nucleotide sequences per donor were sequenced, and roughly a sixth of those sequences were non-productive. HLA typing included class I and class II loci at four-digit resolution. Typing coverage varied by locus: roughly 620-640 donors for A, B, C, DRB1 and DQB1; more than 500 for DQA1; more than 600 for DPA1; roughly 450 for DPB1. The study profiled the T cell repertoires of more than 500 subjects by immunosequencing and related them to cytomegalovirus serostatus. Donor age, sex, ethnicity and CMV serostatus were compiled together with the repertoire data. In an earlier analysis of around 540 of the donors, high-throughput TCR beta sequencing was used to judge whether each TCR beta V gene segment behaved as functional or pseudogenic.

The cohort consisted of 666 healthy bone marrow donors. All cohort members were sampled while nominally healthy, although unrecorded immune exposures were likely present. The donor tested CMV seropositive and was one of the 289 seropositive cohort members. A peripheral blood sample was provided by each donor, and peripheral blood mononuclear cells were used for TCR beta sequencing. The Qiagen DNeasy Blood Extraction Kit was used to extract genomic DNA from the blood cell samples. Library preparation was by the immunoSEQ multiplex PCR assay. For the multiplex PCR, a mixture combining 60 forward primers for TCR Vbeta segments and 13 reverse primers for TCR Jbeta segments was used. Amplification of the CDR3 region of rearranged TCR beta genes was performed with a multiplex PCR assay on genomic DNA. The amplified TCR beta libraries were sequenced on the Illumina HiSeq System as 87-base-pair reads. For the original study's pipeline: A later analysis tallied tens of millions of unique TCR beta chains across the 640 or so repertoires, and about 12 million of those chains were shared by two or more donors. Raw reads were error-corrected and collapsed into unique sequences with a nearest-neighbor algorithm that merged closely related sequences to remove PCR and sequencing errors. CDR3 sequences were aligned to IMGT reference sequences to assign V, D and J gene segments. Each retained sequence needed at least a six-nucleotide match to both a V gene segment and a J gene segment. A rearrangement counted as productive if the CDR3 had no stop codons and remained in frame with V and J, and every other rearrangement counted as non-productive. Following IMGT convention, CDR3 was defined as the stretch from the second conserved V-encoded cysteine to the conserved J-encoded phenylalanine. Sequences without an unambiguous match to a single V gene segment were excluded from the earlier analysis of about 600 of the donors. An earlier analysis of a few hundred of the donors called V segments functional above 56.7% productive rearrangements and segregating when the between-donor standard deviation exceeded 5%. A statistical classification framework was developed to diagnose cytomegalovirus status using the catalog of TCR beta chain sequences. In a later analysis, V and J genes were assigned by comparing TCR nucleotide sequences against IMGT/GENE-DB human TR gene sequences. The TCRdist pipeline was used in a later analysis to assign CDR3 sequences and most-parsimonious VDJ recombination scenarios. In a later analysis, every TCR beta chain was defined by the combination of its CDR3 amino acid sequence and its V-gene family, and reads without a unique V-gene family were dropped. In a later analysis, 450 to 600 highly shared, low-generation-probability nucleotide sequences were removed to address suspected cross-contamination and a sequencing artifact. In a later analysis, a clonal expansion index for each public chain was calculated from normalized within-repertoire ranks of inferred template counts. A later analysis computed generation probabilities with a VDJ recombination model fitted to out-of-frame rearrangements, and checked the results against IGoR. Hypergeometric tests were used in a later analysis to score TCR-TCR, TCR-HLA and TCR-CMV co-occurrence, with a repertoire-size bias correction applied to the TCR pairs. A later analysis estimated false discovery rates by permuting HLA or CMV assignments 20 times. In a later analysis, co-occurring TCRs were grouped using DBSCAN, with TCRdist sequence similarity added in when clustering inside HLA-allele-positive subsets. Repertoires with fewer than 30,000 or more than 120,000 public chains were left out of co-occurrence clustering, as were five repertoires with anomalous nucleotide sharing. Not all clones reach the TCRdb copy of this immuneACCESS table, which keeps in-frame sequences only. Checked studies attribute under half of the gap to unresolved V genes and leave the rest unexplained. V and J calls and clone size are copied from that table; D and trimming were computed from the DNA. A total of under 200,000 clones appear in this sample, approximately 85% of them only once. 9.3% of the sample is taken by the ten largest.

Results and caveats for the whole study, not just this receptor: Compared with the approximately 710-donor mean, donors in an Asian-associated ancestry cluster had fewer N-insertions in productive TCRs, according to a later genetic analysis. Roughly uniform sequencing depth across donors was assumed in presence/absence analyses, although this assumption may not hold. A few of the identified cytomegalovirus-associated TCR beta chains were confirmed in vitro to be specific for cytomegalovirus antigens. A further reported finding was that TCR beta sequences accurately predicted the HLA-A and HLA-B alleles for most subjects in the first cohort. In a later analysis, TCR association rates were found to vary across HLA loci, with the most associated TCRs seen for DRB1 alleles and the fewest for HLA-C alleles. It was suggested by the authors that the approach could potentially be generalized to other disease states and immunological phenotypes. In an earlier analysis of 587 of the donors, most TCR beta V segments appeared in productive rearrangements about 90% or about 30% of the time, broadly matching IMGT annotations. Most CMV-associated TCR beta chains appeared to be HLA-restricted in a later analysis, and the HLA associations seemed to be driven largely by CMV exposure. A cluster of highly shared sequence variants was judged likely to be a technical artifact of the sequencing pipeline. Correlated functional status among segregating V segments might reflect linkage disequilibrium, but an unknown experimental factor could not be ruled out. The study listed 150 to 200 TCR beta chains as associated with cytomegalovirus. Across donors, most TCR sequences were observed very rarely, whereas some public TCRs were present in many individuals. About 17 rarely observed V segments, including chromosome 9 orphons, were excluded from the earlier analysis of approximately 500 of the donors because counts were too low. Cytomegalovirus status was reported to be diagnosed by the classifier with high specificity and sensitivity in both the original and validation cohorts. When HLA alleles, especially DR and DQ, strongly co-occurred, attributing TCR associations to individual alleles was difficult. Specific HLA alleles were associated with roughly 17,000 TCR beta sequences at a false discovery rate of 0.05 in a later analysis. Because some donors lacked HLA typing at each locus, the association tests relied only on the typed subset. V-gene and J-gene trimming of TCR beta chains was associated with a missense DCLRE1C variant in a later genetic analysis, and the association was replicated in an independent cohort. A later analysis found that HLA-associated TCR beta chains were more clonally expanded and had lower generation probabilities than equally common non-associated chains. This cohort had only TCR beta chains sequenced, and the lack of alpha or paired-chain data limited which features could be detected. Immune exposure information for the cohort was limited to CMV serostatus. Several of the top co-occurrence clusters appeared to be linked to parvovirus B19, influenza, CMV and Epstein-Barr virus, according to a later analysis.

This clone was recorded only once. Its cognate antigen has yet to be identified. The record has no base qualities; no much larger clone is one base away. This TCR was recovered from a man between 18 and 35 years old in good health and CMV-seropositive. The sample was PBMCs.

The DNA sequence reads TGTGCCATCAGTGAGTCATTCGGGGGGCCCCAGTATTTT. Its protein reads: CAISESFGGPQYF. The rearrangement combines TRBV10-3 with TRBJ2-3; the D region possibly corresponds to TRBD2 (7 bases align). V is cut by 0 bases and J by 12 bases, and the space between the germline ends is 13 bases. The CDR3 contains 13 residues, cysteine and phenylalanine counted. Only the CDR3 part of the read is kept: 39 bases, read in frame from the first base. The germline V gene specifies ENHRY as CDR1 and SYGVKD as CDR2.